These 19 T cell receptor beta chains came from one sample sequenced in a study of PD-L1 blockade in urothelial cancer. Noted time point: pretreatment peripheral blood. The data were produced by immunoSEQ multiplex PCR, yet TCRdb's version contains in-frame clones alone and is incomplete. The profile shows tens of thousands of clones, approximately 80% of them singletons. Sequencing used PBMCs, obtained around atezolizumab (anti-PD-L1) treatment. The source of these receptors is a man aged 65 to 79 with urothelial cancer.

J is TRBJ2-3 and V is TRBV28; no clear D. In germline, CDR1 is MDHEN, CDR2 SYDVKM. Trimming removed 3 bases from V and 0 bases from J, with 4 bases in between. CDR3 size: 13 residues. The CDR3 loop reads CASSFPSTDTQYF. CDR3 nucleotides: TGTGCCAGCAGTTTCCCTAGCACAGATACGCAGTATTTT. Using reference TRBV28 and TRBJ2-3 for the parts outside the CDR3, the full variable domain is DVKVTQSSRYLVKRTGEKVFLECVQDMDHENMFWYRQDPGLGLRLIYFSYDVKMKEKGDIPEGYSVSREKKERFSLILESASTNQTSMYLCASSFPSTDTQYFGPGTRLTVL.

This chain connects TRBV5-1 to TRBJ1-3, with TRBD1 matching 8 bases. The CDR3 spans 16 residues. Germline values: CDR1 SGHRS, CDR2 YFSETQ. The V segment lost 1 base and the J segment 2 bases; nucleotides outside the gene matches: 5. The CDR3 loop is CASSLRVGQAGNTIYF. In nucleotides, the CDR3 is TGCGCCAGCAGCTTGAGGGTGGGACAGGCTGGAAACACCATATATTTT.

The chain has TRBV4-2 and TRBJ1-4, with D unclear. Germline V CDR1 and CDR2: LGHNA, YNFKEQ. The V and J ends lost 3 bases and 7 bases respectively, with 12 bases between them. The CDR3 runs to 14 residues. The CDR3 reads CASSQLWRFEKLFF. The CDR3 nucleotides are TGTGCCAGCAGCCAGCTGTGGAGATTTGAAAAACTGTTTTTT.

The J gene is TRBJ2-1, the V gene TRBV5-1, with D maybe TRBD2 (5 bases). The CDR3 sequence is 14 residues long. V was pared by 0 bases and J by 5 bases, with 9 bases between. From germline, CDR1 is SGHRS and CDR2 YFSETQ. The CDR3 here is CASSLAQRHNEQFF. The CDR3 coding sequence is TGCGCCAGCAGCTTGGCTCAGCGGCACAATGAGCAGTTCTTC.

The chain carries TRBV7-2 and TRBJ1-2, with 9 positions matching TRBD1. V shed 0 bases and J 8 bases; nucleotides not matched to a gene: 13. The CDR3 is 17 amino acids. CDR1 and CDR2 from the germline V gene are SGHTA and FQGNSA. The CDR3 sequence is CASSLAGPGTGRGGYTF. The CDR3 DNA reads as TGTGCCAGCAGCTTAGCGGGCCCCGGGACAGGGAGAGGGGGCTACACCTTC.

The chain carries TRBV7-8 and TRBJ2-7; TRBD2 matches 10 bases. This CDR3 is built from 15 residues. Germline-derived CDR1 and CDR2 are SGHVS and FQNEAQ. With V trimmed by 0 bases and J by 7 bases, 6 bases remained unmatched. The CDR3 here is CASSLASGRALEQYF. DNA of the CDR3: TGTGCCAGCAGCTTAGCGAGCGGGAGGGCCCTTGAGCAGTACTTC.

This clone was counted a few times. The rearrangement links TRBV5-1 to TRBJ1-1; the D is unclear. Per the germline V gene, CDR1 is SGHRS and CDR2 is YFSETQ. V was shortened by 3 bases and J by 3 bases, with 9 bases between the two germline ends. This CDR3 is 13 amino acids long. The CDR3 loop reads CASSSGVDTEAFF. The CDR3 region has the DNA TGCGCCAGCAGCTCCGGGGTGGACACTGAAGCTTTCTTT.

The chain has TRBV27 and TRBJ1-4; D is unresolved. The CDR3 length is 13 residues. Germline V gives CDR1 MNHEY, CDR2 SMNVEV (reference sequence). V was clipped by 2 bases and J by 4 bases, with 5 bases between them. The CDR3 loop reads CASSLNSNEKLFF. The CDR3 DNA sequence: TGTGCCAGCAGTTTAAACAGTAATGAAAAACTGTTTTTT.

This clone was seen a few times. The same CDR3 arises from other DNA sequences in this sample as well. The chain uses TRBV2 and TRBJ2-3, with 10 bases matching TRBD2. The CDR3 consists of 15 residues. The germline V gene encodes CDR1 SNHLY and CDR2 FYNNEI. After removal of 4 bases from V and 0 bases from J, the junction contained 1 base not matched to a gene. The DNA of the CDR3 is TGTGCCAGCAGTGTACTAGCGGGGAGCACAGATACGCAGTATTTT. Translated, it gives CASSVLAGSTDTQYF.

This chain uses TRBV5-8 with TRBJ2-6; 8 bases are shared with TRBD1. CDR3 length equals 16 residues. Germline values: CDR1 SGHTS, CDR2 YDEGEE. V dropped 4 bases and J dropped 4; count of bases not matched to a gene: 7. The CDR3 DNA follows: TGTGCCAGCAGCGTTCGACAGGGGTCCGGGGCCAACGTCCTGACTTTC. Amino acid sequence: CASSVRQGSGANVLTF.

The V call is TRBV7-6, the J call TRBJ2-2, with TRBD1 as a possible D gene (7 bases). The CDR3 sequence is 15 residues long. The ends were cut back, 3 bases at V and 2 bases at J, with 10 bases in the middle. Per germline, CDR1 SGHVS and CDR2 FNYEAQ. The CDR3 DNA sequence: TGTGCCAGCAGCTTGGAGGGGGCTAACACCGGGGAGCTGTTTTTT. Translated, it gives CASSLEGANTGELFF.

In this sample, this clone turned up a few times. The chain carries TRBV10-3 and TRBJ2-4; 12 nucleotides line up with TRBD1. CDR1 and CDR2 from the germline V gene are ENHRY and SYGVKD. There are 16 residues in the CDR3. With 5 bases clipped from V and 6 bases from J, the junction kept 8 bases outside the gene matches. The CDR3 protein is CAISTGTGGGGNIQYF. In DNA, the CDR3 is TGTGCCATCAGTACCGGGACAGGGGGCGGTGGAAACATTCAGTACTTC.

This clone was observed many times. The V gene is TRBV7-2, the J gene TRBJ1-2; a possible D gene is TRBD1 (6 bases). Germline V gives CDR1 SGHTA, CDR2 FQGNSA. Trimming took 4 bases from V and 10 from J, leaving 19 bases between them. The CDR3 sequence is 14 residues long. DNA for the CDR3: TGTGCCAGCAGCTCGGTTACAGGGCGGTCGGACTACACCTTC. Translation gives CASSSVTGRSDYTF.

The CDR3 bases are TGTGCCAGCAGCTTAACCCACCGGGACCAGTACTTC. It specifies CASSLTHRDQYF. The chain joins TRBV7-2 to TRBJ2-5; D may be TRBD2 (5 bases). The germline V gene has CDR1 SGHTA and CDR2 FQGNSA. CDR3 size: 12 residues. The germline V and J ends were trimmed by 2 bases and 10 bases, with 11 bases remaining between them.

V and J are TRBV11-3 and TRBJ1-1, with TRBD1 identical over 10 bases. CDR3 size: 15 residues. V shed 5 bases and J 3 bases; nucleotides not matched to a gene: 6. Germline V gene sequence: CDR1 SGHNT, CDR2 YENEEA. The CDR3 region is CASSTGQGDDTEAFF. CDR3 DNA sequence: TGTGCCAGCAGCACCGGACAGGGGGATGACACTGAAGCTTTCTTT.

The V gene is TRBV19, the J gene TRBJ1-1; 7 bases map to TRBD1. V gave up 6 bases and J gave up 2 bases; unmatched junction bases: 6. The germline gives CDR1 LNHDA, CDR2 SQIVND (reference sequence). CDR3 length equals 14 residues. CDR3 sequence: CASSQTGVNTEAFF. CDR3 nucleotide sequence: TGTGCCAGTAGCCAAACAGGGGTCAACACTGAAGCTTTCTTT.

The chain combines TRBV2 with TRBJ1-5, with 7 bases identical to TRBD1. CDR3 length: 15 residues. The trim removed 7 bases at V and 4 bases at J, leaving 10 bases unmatched. Germline V gives CDR1 SNHLY, CDR2 FYNNEI. The CDR3 sequence is CASILRQGVNQPQHF. The CDR3 region has the DNA TGTGCCAGCATTCTTAGACAGGGCGTAAATCAGCCCCAGCATTTT. Supplemented by reference TRBV2 and TRBJ1-5, the full variable domain reads EPEVTQTPSHQVTQMGQEVILRCVPISNHLYFYWYRQILGQKVEFLVSFYNNEISEKSEIFDDQFSVERPDGSNFTLKIRSTKLEDSAMYFCASILRQGVNQPQHFGDGTRLSIL.

The rearrangement uses TRBV7-2 and TRBJ1-1, with D hard to call. Germline V CDR1 and CDR2: SGHTA, FQGNSA. Trimming left V 6 bases short and J 1 base short, with 12 bases between. This CDR3 contains 14 residues. CDR3 sequence: CASRETGQNTEAFF. The CDR3 DNA is TGTGCCAGCAGAGAAACGGGTCAGAACACTGAAGCTTTCTTT.

This clone was seen only a few times. The chain joins TRBV2 to TRBJ1-5; D is possibly TRBD1 (6 bases). V lost 4 bases to trimming and J lost 0 bases, with 10 bases between them. The germline V gene encodes CDR1 SNHLY and CDR2 FYNNEI. This CDR3 contains 15 residues. CDR3 loop: CASSADSGSNQPQHF. As DNA, the CDR3 is TGTGCCAGCAGTGCGGACAGCGGTAGCAATCAGCCCCAGCATTTT.